This TCR beta chain originates from a study of cytomegalovirus exposure and HLA in healthy donors (TCRdb year 2017). In the study overall: An earlier analysis of approximately 640 of the donors reported about 250 Gb of sequence data and around 120 million unique TCR beta sequences from about 179 million T cells. HLA typing included class I and class II loci at four-digit resolution. Roughly five DR-DQ haplotypes were handled as single units for association and clustering, since linkage in the cohort was strong. The number of donors typed differed by locus, with about 629-630 for A, B, C, DRB1 and DQB1, roughly 520 for DQA1, over 600 for DPA1, and around 450 for DPB1. In addition to the first cohort of roughly 700 subjects, a separate validation cohort of approximately 120 different subjects was used. The genetic ancestry cluster associated with self-reported Caucasian donors included roughly four fifths of the roughly 380 genotyped donors. Donor age, sex, ethnicity and CMV serostatus were collected together with the repertoire data. A later genetic analysis took genome-wide SNP genotypes for 398 of the 666 donors and used that subset as a discovery cohort. To decide whether each TCR beta V gene segment behaved as functional or pseudogenic, an earlier analysis of 587 of the donors relied on high-throughput TCR beta sequencing. Across 398 genotyped donors of the cohort, an average of about 240,000 unique TCR beta nucleotide sequences per donor were sequenced, and around 19% of those sequences were non-productive. An early release covering about 600 HLA-typed donors comprised 250 to 350 gigabases of sequencing data and some 79 million unique TCR sequences. To predict cytomegalovirus infection status, the study combined high-throughput TCR immunosequencing, statistical association of individual TCRs with disease status, and machine learning. A later analysis re-examined previously published TCR beta repertoires from about 670 donors and added high-resolution HLA genotyping to investigate patterns of TCR occurrence. Rather than using new phenotypic data, the later analysis identified candidate immune exposures from TCR beta sequences and from how often those sequences occurred across donors. Every discovery cohort repertoire had been produced on one sequencing platform. The study used immunosequencing to profile the T cell repertoires of approximately 690 subjects and linked those repertoires to cytomegalovirus serostatus. The aim of the study was to test whether cataloging public T cell receptors could identify signatures of past pathogen exposure. Broader findings and caveats from the paper: In a later analysis, several top co-occurrence clusters were reported to appear linked to parvovirus B19, influenza, CMV and Epstein-Barr virus. A later genetic analysis reported fewer N-insertions in productive TCRs among donors in an Asian-associated ancestry cluster than the roughly 640-donor mean. In vitro tests confirmed that a few of the cytomegalovirus-associated TCR beta chains recognize cytomegalovirus antigens. According to the authors, the approach could potentially be generalized to other disease states and immunological phenotypes. In both the original and validation cohorts, the classifier was reported to diagnose cytomegalovirus status with high specificity and sensitivity. Correlated functional status among segregating V segments might be attributable to linkage disequilibrium, but an unknown experimental factor could not be ruled out. Some IMGT-functional V segments, including TRBV6-2 and TRBV6-3, could not be told apart with the 87-base-pair reads, so those segments were excluded. Approximately 16 rarely observed V segments, including chromosome 9 orphons, were excluded from the earlier analysis of 550 to 700 of the donors because counts were too low. Most CMV-associated TCR beta chains appeared to be HLA-restricted in a later analysis, and the HLA associations seemed to be driven largely by CMV exposure. Assigning TCR associations to individual alleles was difficult when HLA alleles, especially DR and DQ, strongly co-occurred. A cluster of highly shared sequence variants was judged likely to represent a technical artifact of the sequencing pipeline. Compared with equally common non-associated chains, HLA-associated TCR beta chains in a later analysis were more clonally expanded and had lower generation probabilities. A later analysis found that TCR association rates varied across HLA loci, with DRB1 alleles showing the most associated TCRs and HLA-C alleles the fewest. Roughly uniform sequencing depth across donors was assumed in presence/absence analyses, although this assumption may not hold. The cohort was sequenced for TCR beta chains only, and without alpha or paired-chain data the features that could be detected were limited. A total of around 150 TCR beta chains were listed by the study as associated with cytomegalovirus. While some public TCRs were present in many individuals, most TCR sequences turned up only very rarely across donors. For the cohort, immune exposure information was limited to CMV serostatus. A later analysis associated about 17,000 TCR beta sequences with specific HLA alleles at a false discovery rate of 0.05. Because HLA typing was missing for some donors at each locus, association tests included only the typed subset. A further reported finding was that TCR beta sequences accurately predicted the HLA-A and HLA-B alleles for most subjects in the first cohort. An association between a missense DCLRE1C variant and V-gene and J-gene trimming of TCR beta chains was found in a later genetic analysis and replicated in an independent cohort. An earlier analysis of some 560 of the donors showed that most TCR beta V segments appeared in productive rearrangements either about 90% or about 30% of the time, which broadly matched IMGT annotations.

A distance of 11 bases separates the germline ends of V and J, which lose 0 bases and 8 bases respectively. CDR1 and CDR2 are read off the germline V gene (reference sequence) as GTSNPN and SVGIG. The CDR3 goes from the cysteine to the valine over 12 residues. The kept DNA is CDR3 alone, 36 bases in frame from the first base. Remarks on this clone: The specificity of this receptor is unknown. Base quality data are lacking; no much larger clone is found one base away.

To prepare the library, the immunoSEQ multiplex PCR assay was applied. The multiplex PCR relied on a mix of 60 forward primers for TCR Vbeta segments and 13 reverse primers for TCR Jbeta segments. The CDR3 region of rearranged TCR beta genes was amplified from genomic DNA by a multiplex PCR assay. Amplified TCR beta libraries were sequenced as 87-base-pair reads on the Illumina HiSeq System. The authors' analysis ran thus. Across the 500 to 850 repertoires, a later analysis counted roughly 84 million unique TCR beta chains, roughly 11 million of which were shared by at least two donors. To remove PCR and sequencing errors, raw reads were error-corrected and collapsed into unique sequences using a nearest-neighbor algorithm that merged closely related sequences. Alignment of CDR3 sequences to IMGT reference sequences was used to assign V, D and J gene segments. For a sequence to be retained, at least a six-nucleotide match to both a V gene segment and a J gene segment was required. A rearrangement counted as productive if the CDR3 had no stop codons and remained in frame with V and J, and every other rearrangement counted as non-productive. Following IMGT convention, CDR3 was defined as the stretch from the second conserved V-encoded cysteine to the conserved J-encoded phenylalanine. Sequences without an unambiguous match to a single V gene segment were excluded from the earlier analysis of 500 to 700 of the donors. In an earlier analysis of 587 of the donors, V segments were called functional above 56.7% productive rearrangements and were called segregating when the between-donor standard deviation exceeded 5%. To diagnose cytomegalovirus status from the catalog of TCR beta chain sequences, a statistical classification framework was built. In a later analysis, V and J genes were assigned by comparing TCR nucleotide sequences against IMGT/GENE-DB human TR gene sequences. The TCRdist pipeline was used in a later analysis to assign CDR3 sequences and most-parsimonious VDJ recombination scenarios. A later analysis defined each TCR beta chain by its CDR3 amino acid sequence plus V-gene family, and excluded reads lacking a unique V-gene family. As a way to deal with suspected cross-contamination and a sequencing artifact, a later analysis dropped 592 nucleotide sequences that were highly shared and had low generation probability. A later analysis calculated a clonal expansion index for each public chain from normalized within-repertoire ranks of inferred template counts. Generation probabilities in a later analysis came from a VDJ recombination model fitted to out-of-frame rearrangements, and those results were checked against IGoR. In a later analysis, TCR-TCR, TCR-HLA and TCR-CMV co-occurrence was scored with hypergeometric tests, and a repertoire-size bias correction was applied to TCR pairs. In a later analysis, false discovery rates were estimated by permuting HLA or CMV assignments 20 times. In a later analysis, co-occurring TCRs were grouped with DBSCAN, and TCRdist sequence similarity was added when clustering was performed within HLA-allele-positive subsets. Repertoires with fewer than 30,000 or more than 120,000 public chains, plus five repertoires with anomalous nucleotide sharing, were excluded from co-occurrence clustering. Entries here come from immuneACCESS through TCRdb and include only in-frame sequences with V and J called. Some clones fail to appear in such tables; in the studies checked, an unresolved V gene covers under half of the shortfall, and the cause of the remainder is unknown. Clone size and the V and J calls come from that table; the DNA yielded D and trimming. The sample includes approximately 92,000 clones, with just under 70% observed a single time. The ten largest clones capture 2.5% to 3% of the sample.

In total, approximately 610 healthy bone marrow donors made up the cohort. At the time of sampling, every cohort member was nominally healthy, though immune exposures that went unrecorded were likely present. The donor tested CMV seronegative and was one of the 352 seronegative cohort members. A peripheral blood sample was collected from each donor, and TCR beta sequencing was performed on peripheral blood mononuclear cells. The Qiagen DNeasy Blood Extraction Kit was used to extract genomic DNA from the blood cell samples. Here the chain combines TRBV30 and TRBJ2-7; the best D guess is TRBD1, with 6 bases matching. The sequenced sample was PBMCs. This clonotype was obtained from a man aged 50-60 years in good health and CMV-seronegative. For the CDR3, the sequence is CAWSVFQGKQYV. The DNA sequence is as follows: TGTGCCTGGAGTGTATTTCAGGGGAAGCAGTACGTC.